At least ten counts were recorded for the clone carrying this TCR beta chain. The antigen remains unidentified. Per the germline V gene, CDR1 is SGHRS and CDR2 is YFSETQ. This CDR3 spans 15 amino acids. The V and J ends lost 3 bases and 1 base, in that order; junction bases with no gene match: 7. It was unfractionated whole blood from which total RNA was extracted. The sample comes from a study of human T cells and chemical hapten exposure. Overall study context: TCR yields differed between samples (mainly from small differences in pooled library volume).

Whole-study results and caveats: TCRs above 1 in 1000 frequency stayed constant with DPC sensitization.

The library gave individual cDNA molecules unique molecular identifiers. TCRdb independently ran MiXCR on the 5' RACE reads; one entry per CDR3 protein. The sample gives about 80,000 distinct CDR3 sequences, under 10% of which show up once; 2% to 2.5% is in the top ten. The clonotype originates from a male donor in good health. The rearrangement uses TRBV5-1 and TRBJ2-7, with 7 nucleotides matching TRBD1. The DNA for the CDR3 is TGCGCCAGCAGCTCGCCCGACAGGGATTCCTACGAGCAGTACTTC. Amino acids: CASSSPDRDSYEQYF.